This section outlines one T cell receptor beta chain sequence together with its context. The assay was immunoSEQ multiplex PCR, and TCRdb's table has in-frame clones only and misses some. The sample lists about 5,000 clones, around three fifths occurring once. These data are taken from a study of PD-1 blockade in classical Hodgkin lymphoma. V was cut by 8 bases and J by 0 bases, with 11 bases left in between. The CDR3 contains 13 residues. Relapses following autologous stem cell transplantation were seen in all patients, with brentuximab vedotin exposure varying. The receptor was derived from a human donor with classical Hodgkin lymphoma. J is TRBJ2-7 and V is TRBV7-1; perhaps TRBD2 as D (5 bases). TRBV7-1 is marked as an open reading frame, function uncertain. This specimen consisted of peripheral blood mononuclear cells (PBMCs), obtained at baseline. The CDR3 loop reads CASAGGSSYEQYF. In DNA, the CDR3 is TGTGCCAGCGCGGGTGGGAGCTCCTACGAGCAGTACTTC.